The 3 T cell receptor beta chains in this list originate from one sample, sequenced in a study of blood T cell repertoires in COVID-19. Produced via immunoSEQ multiplex PCR; TCRdb's table is partial and in-frame only. The repertoire consists of under 45,000 clones, with 75% to 90% occurring once and the leading ten covering approximately 23%. The sequencing input was peripheral blood. The source of these receptors is an elderly woman in a cohort sampled during active or convalescent COVID-19.

CDR3 residues: CASSAADAGGDTQYF. In nucleotides, the CDR3 is TGTGCCAGCAGCGCCGCCGACGCGGGAGGTGATACGCAGTATTTT. V is TRBV13 and J is TRBJ2-3, with TRBD2 matching over 8 bases. Germline V gene sequence: CDR1 PRHDT, CDR2 FYEKMQ (reference sequence). The ends lost 5 bases at V and 6 bases at J; junction bases unmatched: 10. This CDR3 is 15 amino acids long.

This chain joins TRBV3-1 (or the pseudogene TRBV3-2) and TRBJ1-2; TRBD1 matches at 8 bases. The CDR3 has 14 residues. CDR1 LGHDT and CDR2 YNNKEL come from the germline V gene (reference sequence). The ends lost 4 bases at V and 8 bases at J; junction bases unmatched: 9. The CDR3 bases are TGTGCCAGCAGCCCGGGACAGGCCCTTTACGGCTACACCTTC. Amino acid sequence: CASSPGQALYGYTF.

The chain has TRBV6-2 or TRBV6-3 and TRBJ2-5; 11 nucleotides match TRBD2. CDR3 size: 15 residues. After removal of 6 bases from V and 4 bases from J, the junction contained 7 bases not matched to a gene. Looked up from germline, CDR1 is MNHEY and CDR2 is SVGEGT. The CDR3 protein is CASSPGTSGPETQYF. In DNA, the CDR3 is TGTGCCAGCAGCCCCGGGACTAGCGGACCAGAGACCCAGTACTTC.